The 21 T cell receptor beta chains given below trace back to one sample, sequenced in a study of Ad26.COV2.S vaccination and SARS-CoV-2 variants. Described treatment: roughly 20 received Ad26.COV2.S at low or high dose, single or two shots; 5 received placebo; per-sample allocation not given. Sampling was performed 63 days after the first vaccine or placebo injection. Here immunoSEQ multiplex PCR was the method, and the copy in TCRdb shows in-frame clones only, minus some. The sample lists fewer than 400,000 clones; about 85% were seen once. The sequencing here drew on peripheral blood, taken in a trial of Ad26.COV2.S vaccine versus placebo. The receptors come from a person aged 18-60 years who received the Ad26.COV2.S COVID-19 vaccine or a placebo.

The rearrangement links TRBV5-4 to TRBJ1-1; D gene ambiguous. V was shortened by 7 bases and J by 4 bases, with 14 bases between the two germline ends. The germline CDR1 and CDR2 sequences are SGHNT and YYREEE (reference sequence). The CDR3 consists of 13 residues. CDR3 loop: CASVGLLGTEAFF. The CDR3 DNA follows: TGTGCCAGCGTGGGATTATTGGGCACTGAAGCTTTCTTT.

V gene TRBV7-6 combines with J gene TRBJ2-1; 8 bases are shared with TRBD2. V was pared by 4 bases and J by 3 bases, with 5 bases of the junction left unmatched. Germline CDR1 is SGHVS and CDR2 is FNYEAQ. The CDR3 loop spans 15 amino acids. The CDR3 region has the DNA TGTGCCAGCAGCTCCCGGGCGGGGGGCTACAATGAGCAGTTCTTC. This sequence encodes CASSSRAGGYNEQFF.

J is TRBJ1-5 and V is TRBV12-3 or TRBV12-4; 7 nucleotides agree with TRBD1. Unmatched junction bases numbered 2, after V lost 3 bases and J lost 6 bases. There are 13 residues in the CDR3. The CDR3 spells CASSFSGGQPQHF. DNA for the CDR3: TGTGCCAGCAGTTTTTCAGGGGGTCAGCCCCAGCATTTT.

This chain connects TRBV12-3 or TRBV12-4 to TRBJ1-2; perhaps TRBD1 as D (5 bases). The CDR3 sequence is 12 residues long. The V and J ends lost 3 bases and 12 bases respectively, with 14 bases between them. The CDR3 sequence is CASSFSGQGHTF. CDR3 DNA sequence: TGTGCCAGCAGTTTCTCCGGGCAGGGCCACACCTTC.

The rearrangement uses TRBV7-2 and TRBJ1-5; D is possibly TRBD1 (5 bases). Germline lookup yields CDR1 SGHTA and CDR2 FQGNSA. V lost 5 bases to trimming and J lost 6 bases, with 11 bases between them. The CDR3 is made up of 13 amino acids. CDR3 nucleotides: TGTGCCAGCAGCATTGGGGGGGTTCAGCCCCAGCATTTT. Protein product: CASSIGGVQPQHF.

This chain connects TRBV11-2 to TRBJ2-2; D uncertain. The CDR3 length is 14 residues. Germline CDR1 and CDR2: SGHAT and FQNNGV. The V end lost 3 bases, the J end lost 4 bases, and 9 bases lay between the germline ends. For the CDR3, the DNA is TGTGCCAGCAGCTTTACAGTACCCACCGGGGAGCTGTTTTTT. This sequence encodes CASSFTVPTGELFF.

The chain joins TRBV18 to TRBJ2-1, with TRBD2 identical over 14 bases. CDR1 is KGHSH, CDR2 LQKENI, per germline. CDR3 length equals 15 residues. The V gene end was trimmed by 3 bases and the J gene end by 9 bases; junction bases not matched to a gene: 4. CDR3 sequence: CASSPTSGGAIEQFF. The CDR3 DNA follows: TGTGCCAGCTCACCGACTAGCGGGGGGGCCATTGAGCAGTTCTTC.

V usage is TRBV6-2 or TRBV6-3 and J usage is TRBJ1-5; 9 bases align to TRBD1. V was clipped by 4 bases and J by 7 bases; unmatched bases: 8. Germline CDR1 and CDR2: MNHEY and SVGEGT. The CDR3 has 15 amino acids. This chain's CDR3 is CASSLETGGTQPQHF. CDR3 in DNA: TGTGCCAGCAGTTTAGAGACAGGGGGGACCCAGCCCCAGCATTTT.

The chain carries TRBV6-5 and TRBJ1-5; TRBD1 is a possible D gene (6 bases). The CDR3 has 13 residues. Deletions cut 6 bases from V and 7 bases from J, with 13 bases between. CDR1 is MNHEY, CDR2 SVGAGI, per germline. The CDR3 is CASREGGGQPQHF. The CDR3 bases are TGTGCCAGCAGGGAGGGGGGGGGACAGCCCCAGCATTTT.

The chain employs TRBV28 and TRBJ1-5; D is unresolved. CDR3 length equals 15 residues. V was clipped by 2 bases and J by 7 bases, with 15 bases between them. Germline V lookup: CDR1 MDHEN, CDR2 SYDVKM. CDR3 nucleotides: TGTGCCAGCAGTTTAAGTACGGGGTTGGTGCAGCCCCAGCATTTT. Translated: CASSLSTGLVQPQHF.

A single count supports this clone. This chain connects TRBV6-5 to TRBJ1-6, with TRBD1 matching 7 bases. CDR3 length: 15 amino acids. CDR1 and CDR2 from the germline V gene are MNHEY and SVGAGI. V lost 7 bases to trimming and J lost 3 bases; unmatched junction nucleotides: 6. CDR3 protein: CASNPRDSYNSPLHF. The CDR3 bases are TGTGCCAGCAATCCCCGGGACAGCTATAATTCACCCCTCCACTTT.

The table lists this clone with many counts. The genes are TRBV5-1 and TRBJ1-5; possibly TRBD1 for D (5 bases). Trimming pared 1 base from V and 6 bases from J, leaving 11 bases between. CDR3 length: 14 residues. Germline loops: CDR1 SGHRS, CDR2 YFSETQ. The CDR3 coding sequence is TGCGCCAGCAGCTTGAGCGGGACTGGTCAGCCCCAGCATTTT. It yields the protein CASSLSGTGQPQHF.

The CDR3, as DNA: TGTGCCAGCAGCTTATCCCAGGGGTCGGAGACCCAGTACTTC. Its translation: CASSLSQGSETQYF. V is TRBV13 and J is TRBJ2-5; D is perhaps TRBD1 (6 bases). Per germline, CDR1 PRHDT and CDR2 FYEKMQ (reference sequence). The CDR3 has 14 amino acids. V was pared by 2 bases and J by 5 bases, with 12 bases between.

The sample holds one count of this clone. This chain joins TRBV21-1 and TRBJ1-1. TRBV21-1 is classified as a pseudogene. There are 15 residues in the CDR3. The CDR3 region has the DNA TGTGCCAGCAGCCCGGCCCGGGCCTTGAACACTGAAGCTTTCTTT. It encodes CASSPARALNTEAFF.

The J gene is TRBJ1-4, the V gene TRBV25-1, with TRBD1 identical over 7 bases. Looked up from germline, CDR1 is MGHDK and CDR2 is SYGVNS. This CDR3 region has 14 residues. Trimming cost V 6 bases and J 4 bases; bases outside gene matches: 5. CDR3 DNA: TGTGCCAGCAGATCCGGGACAGATAATGAAAAACTGTTTTTT. Protein product: CASRSGTDNEKLFF.

The chain recombines TRBV7-9 with TRBJ1-6; D not resolved. The germline gives CDR1 SEHNR, CDR2 FQNEAQ (reference sequence). The V gene lost 10 bases and the J gene lost 13 bases, with 8 bases spanning the gap. This CDR3 is 9 amino acids long. The CDR3 DNA reads as TGTGCCACAAGTTCCCCCCTCCACTTT. It codes for CATSSPLHF.

V is TRBV5-1 and J is TRBJ1-1, with D tentatively TRBD1 (5 bases). CDR3 size: 14 residues. Trimming cost V 2 bases and J 0 bases, with 8 bases left between them. Germline-derived CDR1 and CDR2 are SGHRS and YFSETQ. CDR3 nucleotide sequence: TGCGCCAGCAGCTTAAAGGGGCTGAACACTGAAGCTTTCTTT. This translates into CASSLKGLNTEAFF.

The chain uses TRBV5-5 and TRBJ2-1, with D uncertain. Looked up from germline, CDR1 is SGHKS and CDR2 is YYEKEE (reference sequence). The ends were cut back, 7 bases at V and 0 bases at J, with 11 bases in the middle. The CDR3 runs 14 residues. The chain's CDR3 is CASQTRSSYNEQFF. In DNA form, the CDR3 reads TGTGCCAGCCAAACTCGGAGCTCCTACAATGAGCAGTTCTTC.

The chain carries TRBV20-1 and TRBJ2-3; 13 bases are shared with TRBD2. This CDR3 is built from 17 residues. Trimming removed 3 bases from V and 1 base from J; junction bases left unmatched: 7. From germline, CDR1 is DFQATT and CDR2 SNEGSKA (reference sequence). The CDR3 loop reads CSASKTSGGWGTDTQYF. CDR3 nucleotides: TGCAGTGCTAGTAAGACTAGCGGGGGGTGGGGCACAGATACGCAGTATTTT.

The chain has TRBV18 and TRBJ1-6, with TRBD1 matching over 7 bases. V shed 2 bases, J shed 6 bases, and the junction held 4 bases outside the gene matches. Per the germline V gene, CDR1 is KGHSH and CDR2 is LQKENI. CDR3 length: 15 amino acids. The CDR3 DNA reads TGTGCCAGCTCACCAACCGGGACAGCTAATTCACCCCTCCACTTT. This sequence encodes CASSPTGTANSPLHF.

This chain connects TRBV24-1 to TRBJ2-4; D might be TRBD2 (5 bases). The germline gives CDR1 KGHDR, CDR2 SFDVKD. The CDR3 covers 19 residues. Between the trimmed V and J ends, which lost 5 bases and 1 base, there was a span of 23 bases. The DNA of the CDR3 is TGTGCCACCAGTGCCGTTGGGTATGCGCGGGCCCGGGCCAAAAACATTCAGTACTTC. Protein product: CATSAVGYARARAKNIQYF.